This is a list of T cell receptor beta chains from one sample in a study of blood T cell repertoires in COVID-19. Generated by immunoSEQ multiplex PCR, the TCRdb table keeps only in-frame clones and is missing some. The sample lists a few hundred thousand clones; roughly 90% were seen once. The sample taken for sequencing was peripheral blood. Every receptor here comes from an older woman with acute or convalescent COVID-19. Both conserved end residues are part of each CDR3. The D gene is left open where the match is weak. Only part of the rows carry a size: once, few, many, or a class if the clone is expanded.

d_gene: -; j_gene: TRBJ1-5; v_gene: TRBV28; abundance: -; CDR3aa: CASSSPIGTRRNQPQHF; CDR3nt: TGTGCCAGCAGTTCGCCAATTGGGACAAGAAGAAATCAGCCCCAGCATTTT
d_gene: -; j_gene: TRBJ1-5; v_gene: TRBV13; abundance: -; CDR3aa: CASSLYGSNQPQHF; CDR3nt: TGTGCCAGCAGCTTATACGGTAGCAATCAGCCCCAGCATTTT
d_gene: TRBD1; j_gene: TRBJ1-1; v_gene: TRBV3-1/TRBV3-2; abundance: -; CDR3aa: CASSQVTGGRNTEAFF; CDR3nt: TGTGCCAGCAGCCAAGTGACAGGGGGCAGGAACACTGAAGCTTTCTTT
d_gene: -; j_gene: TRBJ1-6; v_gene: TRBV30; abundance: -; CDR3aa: CAWRKGAPPAPLHF; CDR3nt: TGTGCCTGGAGGAAAGGGGCCCCTCCAGCACCCCTCCACTTT
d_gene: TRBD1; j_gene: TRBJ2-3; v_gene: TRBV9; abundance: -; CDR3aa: CASSVGDTGASTDTQYF; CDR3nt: TGTGCCAGCAGCGTAGGGGATACAGGGGCAAGCACAGATACGCAGTATTTT
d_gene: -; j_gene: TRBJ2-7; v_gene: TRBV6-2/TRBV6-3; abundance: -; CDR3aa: CASSYSNRLYEQYF; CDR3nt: TGTGCCAGCAGTTACTCGAACAGGTTGTACGAGCAGTACTTC
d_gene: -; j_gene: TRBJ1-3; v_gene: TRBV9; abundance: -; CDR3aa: CASSPPAGNTIYF; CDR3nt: TGTGCCAGCAGCCCTCCGGCTGGAAACACCATATATTTT
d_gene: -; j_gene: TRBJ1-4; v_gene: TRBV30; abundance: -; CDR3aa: CAWSVLGGGEKLFF; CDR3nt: TGTGCCTGGAGTGTACTAGGAGGTGGTGAAAAACTGTTTTTT
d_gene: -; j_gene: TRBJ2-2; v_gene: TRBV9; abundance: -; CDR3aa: CASSAEAQTGELFF; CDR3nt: TGTGCCAGCAGCGCAGAGGCCCAGACCGGGGAGCTGTTTTTT
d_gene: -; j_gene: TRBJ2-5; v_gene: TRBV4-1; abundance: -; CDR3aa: CASSQGLGVLGTQYF; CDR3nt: TGCGCCAGCAGCCAAGGGCTAGGGGTCCTAGGGACCCAGTACTTC
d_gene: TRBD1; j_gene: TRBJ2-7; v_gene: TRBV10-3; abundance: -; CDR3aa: CAIGQGEYEQYF; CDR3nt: TGTGCCATAGGACAGGGAGAGTACGAGCAGTACTTC
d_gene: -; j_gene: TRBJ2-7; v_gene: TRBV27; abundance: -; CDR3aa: CASSLRGQGNYEQYF; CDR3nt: TGTGCCAGCAGTTTAAGGGGACAAGGGAACTACGAGCAGTACTTC
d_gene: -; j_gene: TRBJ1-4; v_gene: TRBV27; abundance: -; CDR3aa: CASSQVGTPPSRLFF; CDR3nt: TGTGCCAGCAGCCAAGTCGGGACTCCCCCTAGCAGACTGTTTTTT
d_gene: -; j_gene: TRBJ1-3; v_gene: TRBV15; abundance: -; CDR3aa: CATSRGGGENTIYF; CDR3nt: TGTGCCACCAGCAGAGGGGGCGGAGAAAACACCATATATTTT
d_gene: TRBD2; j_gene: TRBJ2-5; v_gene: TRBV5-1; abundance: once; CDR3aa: CASSSLGGEEETQYF; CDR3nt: TGCGCCAGCAGCTCGCTGGGGGGGGAAGAAGAGACCCAGTACTTC
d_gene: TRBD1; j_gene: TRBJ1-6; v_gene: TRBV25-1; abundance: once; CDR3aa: CASSGGQGGNSPLHF; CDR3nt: TGTGCCAGCAGTGGCGGACAGGGTGGGAATTCACCCCTCCACTTT
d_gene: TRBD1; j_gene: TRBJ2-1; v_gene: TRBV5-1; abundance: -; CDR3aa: CASSVGQGSSYNEQFF; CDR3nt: TGCGCCAGCAGCGTAGGACAGGGAAGTTCCTACAATGAGCAGTTCTTC
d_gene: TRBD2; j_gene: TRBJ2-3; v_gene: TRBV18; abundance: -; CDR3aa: CASSPVGGTSTDTQYF; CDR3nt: TGTGCCAGCTCACCGGTCGGGGGGACGAGCACAGATACGCAGTATTTT
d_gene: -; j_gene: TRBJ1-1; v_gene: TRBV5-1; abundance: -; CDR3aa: CASSLEVGPEAFF; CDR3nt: TGCGCCAGCAGCTTGGAGGTGGGGCCTGAAGCTTTCTTT
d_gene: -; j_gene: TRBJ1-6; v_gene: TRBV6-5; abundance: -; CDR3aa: CASSLTADNSPLHF; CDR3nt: TGTGCCAGCAGCCTTACCGCAGATAATTCACCCCTCCACTTT
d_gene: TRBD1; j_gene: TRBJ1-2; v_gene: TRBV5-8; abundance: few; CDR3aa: CASSSWDRFYGYTF; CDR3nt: TGTGCCAGCAGCTCTTGGGACAGGTTCTATGGCTACACCTTC
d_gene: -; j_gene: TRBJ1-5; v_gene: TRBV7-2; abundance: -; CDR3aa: CASSSGPRGGSNQPQHF; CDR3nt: TGTGCCAGCAGCTCCGGACCCCGCGGAGGTAGCAATCAGCCCCAGCATTTT
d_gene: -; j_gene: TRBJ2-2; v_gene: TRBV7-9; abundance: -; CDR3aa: CASSLDAGNTGELFF; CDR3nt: TGTGCCAGCAGCTTAGACGCAGGGAACACCGGGGAGCTGTTTTTT
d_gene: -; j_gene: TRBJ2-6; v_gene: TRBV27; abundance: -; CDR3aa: CASSIAQGAGANVLTF; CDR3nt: TGTGCCAGCAGTATCGCACAGGGAGCTGGGGCCAACGTCCTGACTTTC
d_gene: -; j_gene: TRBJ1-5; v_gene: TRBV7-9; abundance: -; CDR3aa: CASSLQTGSNQPQHF; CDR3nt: TGTGCCAGCAGCCTACAGACGGGAAGCAATCAGCCCCAGCATTTT
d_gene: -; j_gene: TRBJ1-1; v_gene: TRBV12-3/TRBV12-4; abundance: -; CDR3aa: CASTSNTEAFF; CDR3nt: TGTGCCAGCACGTCGAACACTGAAGCTTTCTTT
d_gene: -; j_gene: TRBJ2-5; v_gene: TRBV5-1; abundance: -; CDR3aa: CASSGRGGSETQYF; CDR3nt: TGCGCCAGCAGCGGCAGGGGTGGTTCCGAGACCCAGTACTTC
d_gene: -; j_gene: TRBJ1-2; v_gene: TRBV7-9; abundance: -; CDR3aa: CASSQRSRGDGYTF; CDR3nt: TGTGCCAGCAGCCAAAGGTCCAGGGGCGATGGCTACACCTTC
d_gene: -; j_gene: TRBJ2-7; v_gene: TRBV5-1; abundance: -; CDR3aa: CASSSQGPGYEQYF; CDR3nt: TGCGCCAGCAGCTCTCAGGGTCCGGGCTACGAGCAGTACTTC
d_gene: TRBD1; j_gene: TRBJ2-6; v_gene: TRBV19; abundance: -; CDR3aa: CASSSGTGGSGANVLTF; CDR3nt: TGTGCCAGTAGTTCCGGGACAGGGGGCTCCGGGGCCAACGTCCTGACTTTC
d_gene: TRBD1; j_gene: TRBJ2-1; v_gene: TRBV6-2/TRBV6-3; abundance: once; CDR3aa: CASSYPFGQGAGEQFF; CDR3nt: TGTGCCAGCAGTTACCCTTTCGGACAGGGGGCAGGTGAGCAGTTCTTC
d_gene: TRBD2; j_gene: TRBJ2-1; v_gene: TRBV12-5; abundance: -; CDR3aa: CASGLAGGKNEQFF; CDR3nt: TGTGCTAGTGGTTTGGCGGGGGGGAAGAATGAGCAGTTCTTC